This entry lists 21 T cell receptor beta chains sequenced from one sample in a study of shared clonotypes between healthy human individuals. Data came from immunoSEQ multiplex PCR; TCRdb stores just in-frame clones and leaves some out. The sample lists 2 million to 2.5 million clones, roughly 90% occurring once. The material sequenced was naive CD4+ T cells from PBMCs. Subset in this sample: CD45RA+ positively selected. These receptors all stem from a man between 18 and 35 years old in good health. Some clones in this sample may be carry-over from other donors' samples.

The V and J genes are TRBV9 and TRBJ2-1; 9 bases are a match to TRBD2. The CDR3 has 15 residues. Germline CDR1 and CDR2: SGDLS and YYNGEE. V was pared by 1 base and J by 8 bases, with 7 bases of the junction left unmatched. CDR3 region: CASSVQAGGGYEQFF. Written as DNA, the CDR3 is TGTGCCAGCAGCGTACAAGCGGGAGGAGGGTATGAGCAGTTCTTC. Based on the CDR3 plus reference TRBV9 and TRBJ2-1, the full variable domain is DSGVTQTPKHLITATGQRVTLRCSPRSGDLSVYWYQQSLDQGLQFLIQYYNGEERAKGNILERFSAQQFPDLHSELNLSSLELGDSALYFCASSVQAGGGYEQFFGPGTRLTVL.

This clone is a singleton in its sample. J is TRBJ2-1 and V is TRBV4-1; maybe TRBD2 (7 bases). CDR3 length equals 18 residues. CDR1 is MGHRA and CDR2 is YSYEKL in the germline V gene. V lost 0 bases and J 0 bases, leaving 15 bases between the germline ends. CDR3 protein: CASSQDRGRGSSYNEQFF. CDR3 DNA: TGCGCCAGCAGCCAAGATCGAGGGAGGGGGAGCTCCTACAATGAGCAGTTCTTC.

Note on this clone: The sample has other DNA sequences that encode this CDR3 too. The rearrangement uses TRBV28 and TRBJ2-7; 8 bases line up with TRBD2. This CDR3 spans 14 amino acids. Trimming at V came to 3 bases and at J to 1 base, leaving 2 bases not matched to a gene. Germline CDR1 and CDR2: MDHEN and SYDVKM. The CDR3 DNA is TGTGCCAGCAGTTTCTCGGGGGGGTCCTACGAGCAGTACTTC. Protein: CASSFSGGSYEQYF.

The rearrangement joins TRBV30 to TRBJ2-1; TRBD2 agrees at 13 bases. Losses at the gene ends were 4 bases for V and 5 bases for J; bases not matched to a gene: 5. Germline values: CDR1 GTSNPN, CDR2 SVGIG (reference sequence). There are 15 residues in the CDR3. The DNA for the CDR3 is TGTGCCTGGACACAACTAGCGGGAGGGGACAATGAGCAGTTCTTC. Protein product: CAWTQLAGGDNEQFF.

The gene calls are TRBV28 and TRBJ2-3, with D unclear. CDR1 and CDR2 (germline): MDHEN, SYDVKM. The CDR3 has 13 amino acids. V shed 6 bases and J shed 5 bases, with 12 bases lying between them. CDR3 sequence (DNA): TGTGCCAGCAGGATAACGGTGGGAGATACGCAGTATTTT. Its protein is CASRITVGDTQYF. Based on the CDR3 plus reference TRBV28 and TRBJ2-3, the full variable domain is DVKVTQSSRYLVKRTGEKVFLECVQDMDHENMFWYRQDPGLGLRLIYFSYDVKMKEKGDIPEGYSVSREKKERFSLILESASTNQTSMYLCASRITVGDTQYFGPGTRLTVL.

The genes are TRBV7-3 and TRBJ2-1; 10 bases fit TRBD2. After removal of 4 bases from V and 2 bases from J, the junction contained 11 bases not matched to a gene. The CDR3 is made up of 18 amino acids. Germline V gives CDR1 SGHTA, CDR2 FQGTGA. In DNA, the CDR3 is TGTGCCAGCAGCTCAGTTTATAGCGGGAGGCCCCCCTACAATGAGCAGTTCTTC. Translated, it gives CASSSVYSGRPPYNEQFF.

The chain employs TRBV7-9 and TRBJ1-1, with 8 bases fitting TRBD1. Germline assignment: CDR1 SEHNR and CDR2 FQNEAQ (reference sequence). The V gene end was trimmed by 1 base and the J gene end by 6 bases; junction bases not matched to a gene: 10. CDR3 size: 16 residues. In DNA, the CDR3 is TGTGCCAGCAGCTTAGACCCAGGACAGGGAATGGCTGAAGCTTTCTTT. It translates to CASSLDPGQGMAEAFF.

This clone is a singleton in its sample. The chain is built from TRBV5-1 and TRBJ1-1; D is unclear. The germline V gene encodes CDR1 SGHRS and CDR2 YFSETQ. The V end lost 6 bases, the J end lost 6 bases, and 18 bases lay between the germline ends. The CDR3 consists of 14 residues. CDR3 nucleotides: TGCGCCAGCAAATCCGATCCCCCTAGGGCTGAAGCTTTCTTT. Translated, it gives CASKSDPPRAEAFF. Complete variable domain (other parts from reference TRBV5-1 and TRBJ1-1): KAGVTQTPRYLIKTRGQQVTLSCSPISGHRSVSWYQQTPGQGLQFLFEYFSETQRNKGNFPGRFSGRQFSNSRSEMNVSTLELGDSALYLCASKSDPPRAEAFFGQGTRLTVV.

The rearrangement links TRBV5-4 to TRBJ2-5, with D perhaps matching TRBD2 (6 bases). CDR1 SGHNT and CDR2 YYREEE come from the germline V gene (reference sequence). Trimming left V 4 bases short and J 1 base short, with 11 bases between. This CDR3 contains 14 residues. As DNA, the CDR3 is TGTGCCAGCAGCCTGGGACTCACCCAAGAGACCCAGTACTTC. Its translation: CASSLGLTQETQYF.

This chain joins TRBV10-3 and TRBJ1-3, with no clear D. CDR1 and CDR2 (germline): ENHRY, SYGVKD. Trimming left V 4 bases short and J 0 bases short, with 13 bases between. This CDR3 spans 16 amino acids. The CDR3 sequence: CAISALEGLSGNTIYF. As DNA, the CDR3 is TGTGCCATCAGTGCCCTCGAGGGCCTCTCTGGAAACACCATATATTTT.

Remarks on this clone: At the DNA level, this CDR3 is encoded by other sequences in the same sample as well. V and J are TRBV27 and TRBJ2-5, with D perhaps assigned TRBD1 or TRBD2 (6 bases each). Germline CDR1 and CDR2: MNHEY and SMNVEV (reference sequence). The CDR3 is made up of 12 amino acids. The ends were cut back, 5 bases at V and 4 bases at J, with 8 bases in the middle. The DNA for the CDR3 is TGTGCCAGCAGTGGAGGGGGAGAGACCCAGTACTTC. Protein sequence: CASSGGGETQYF.

This chain uses TRBV28 with TRBJ2-7; D is perhaps TRBD1 or TRBD2 (6 bases each). CDR3 length: 14 amino acids. Germline values: CDR1 MDHEN, CDR2 SYDVKM. Trimming took off 5 bases at V and 3 bases at J, with 14 bases between the two ends. The CDR3 protein is CASSLEGGYYEQYF. Here the CDR3 DNA reads TGTGCCAGCAGTCTGGAGGGGGGATACTACGAGCAGTACTTC.

This chain uses TRBV28 with TRBJ2-7; 8 positions agree with TRBD1. The CDR3 runs 16 residues. From germline, CDR1 is MDHEN and CDR2 SYDVKM. V lost 6 bases, J lost 2 bases, and 12 bases stayed unmatched. Here the CDR3 reads CASSRAGTGTAYEQYF. CDR3 nucleotides: TGTGCCAGCAGCCGGGCCGGGACAGGCACAGCCTACGAGCAGTACTTC. Full variable domain (rest looked up from reference TRBV28 and TRBJ2-7): DVKVTQSSRYLVKRTGEKVFLECVQDMDHENMFWYRQDPGLGLRLIYFSYDVKMKEKGDIPEGYSVSREKKERFSLILESASTNQTSMYLCASSRAGTGTAYEQYFGPGTRLTVT.

The chain is built from TRBV6-5 and TRBJ1-1, with 7 positions matching TRBD1. The CDR3 totals 13 residues. The V and J ends lost 2 bases and 8 bases, in that order; junction bases with no gene match: 5. CDR1 and CDR2 from the germline V gene are MNHEY and SVGAGI. The CDR3 DNA reads TGTGCCAGCAGTTACCTGCGGACAGGAGAAGCTTTCTTT. Translated, it gives CASSYLRTGEAFF.

The V gene is TRBV7-9, the J gene TRBJ2-3; 8 nucleotides match TRBD2. V shed 9 bases, J shed 2 bases, and the junction held 10 bases outside the gene matches. This CDR3 comprises 15 residues. Germline CDR1 and CDR2: SEHNR and FQNEAQ (reference sequence). CDR3 sequence reads: CARGVAGYFTDTQYF. In DNA form, the CDR3 reads TGTGCCAGAGGAGTAGCGGGATATTTCACAGATACGCAGTATTTT.

The chain couples TRBV7-3 to TRBJ2-5; 8 positions match TRBD1. Losses at the gene ends were 5 bases for V and 6 bases for J; bases not matched to a gene: 5. The length of the CDR3 is 13 residues. The germline gives CDR1 SGHTA, CDR2 FQGTGA. The CDR3 reads CASSPDRGKTQYF. The CDR3 DNA reads TGTGCCAGCAGCCCTGACAGGGGAAAGACCCAGTACTTC.

This chain uses TRBV2 with TRBJ2-7, with TRBD2 as a possible D gene (5 bases). V was pared by 2 bases and J by 7 bases, with 12 bases between. The germline V gene has CDR1 SNHLY and CDR2 FYNNEI. The CDR3 has 13 amino acids. CDR3 sequence reads: CASSESGYGEQYF. The CDR3 bases are TGTGCCAGCAGTGAATCGGGGTATGGGGAGCAGTACTTC.

The chain carries TRBV19 and TRBJ1-5, with D possibly being TRBD1 (5 bases). The CDR3 is made up of 14 amino acids. Germline V gene data show CDR1 as LNHDA and CDR2 as SQIVND (reference sequence). V lost 3 bases and J lost 6, with 12 bases in between. CDR3 in amino acids: CASSMTGVGQPQHF. DNA for the CDR3: TGTGCCAGTAGTATGACGGGGGTTGGTCAGCCCCAGCATTTT.

This clone was observed a few times. The rearrangement joins TRBV28 to TRBJ1-5, with a tentative D call TRBD1 (6 bases). V was cut by 7 bases and J by 3 bases, with 13 bases left in between. The CDR3 runs 14 residues. Looked up from germline, CDR1 is MDHEN and CDR2 is SYDVKM. CDR3 loop: CASTPGDYNQPQHF. CDR3 bases: TGTGCCAGCACCCCAGGGGACTACAATCAGCCCCAGCATTTT.

The rearrangement joins TRBV7-6 to TRBJ1-1; no clear D. Germline V gene sequence: CDR1 SGHVS, CDR2 FNYEAQ. The CDR3 extends over 13 amino acids. V was pared by 1 base and J by 8 bases, with 11 bases between. The CDR3 bases are TGTGCCAGCAGCTTAGAAGGTTTCACGGAAGCTTTCTTT. It yields the protein CASSLEGFTEAFF.

This chain joins TRBV28 and TRBJ2-7, with D tentatively TRBD1 (6 bases). Germline assignment: CDR1 MDHEN and CDR2 SYDVKM. The CDR3 length is 16 residues. The germline V and J ends were trimmed by 1 base and 0 bases, with 13 bases remaining between them. CDR3 region: CASSLLDRRSSYEQYF. The CDR3 bases are TGTGCCAGCAGTTTATTAGACAGGAGGAGCTCCTACGAGCAGTACTTC. Supplemented by reference TRBV28 and TRBJ2-7, the full variable domain reads DVKVTQSSRYLVKRTGEKVFLECVQDMDHENMFWYRQDPGLGLRLIYFSYDVKMKEKGDIPEGYSVSREKKERFSLILESASTNQTSMYLCASSLLDRRSSYEQYFGPGTRLTVT.